The subject of this entry is one TCR beta chain. The sample has other DNA sequences that encode this CDR3 too. Time point meaning: baseline pretreatment blood. As to treatment: 15 Gy SBRT to primary tumor, nephrectomy 4 weeks later. This renal cell carcinoma was of the clear cell type. Method: immunoSEQ multiplex PCR; TCRdb's copy keeps in-frame clones and lacks some. This repertoire shows some 100,000 clones, over 75% found once; its top ten account for 5% to 6.5%. These data belong to a study of radiation and T cells in renal cell carcinoma. Germline CDR1 SGHDN, CDR2 FVKESK. The CDR3 consists of 14 residues. V dropped 3 bases and J dropped 2; count of bases not matched to a gene: 0.

The chain uses TRBV14 and TRBJ1-3; 8 bases agree with TRBD1. The starting material was blood, obtained from a patient whose treatment included radiotherapy and nephrectomy. The source of this sequence is a man aged 55 to 70 with renal cell carcinoma. CDR3 sequence (DNA): TGTGCCAGCAGCCAGGACAGGGCTGGAAACACCATATATTTT. Translation: CASSQDRAGNTIYF.